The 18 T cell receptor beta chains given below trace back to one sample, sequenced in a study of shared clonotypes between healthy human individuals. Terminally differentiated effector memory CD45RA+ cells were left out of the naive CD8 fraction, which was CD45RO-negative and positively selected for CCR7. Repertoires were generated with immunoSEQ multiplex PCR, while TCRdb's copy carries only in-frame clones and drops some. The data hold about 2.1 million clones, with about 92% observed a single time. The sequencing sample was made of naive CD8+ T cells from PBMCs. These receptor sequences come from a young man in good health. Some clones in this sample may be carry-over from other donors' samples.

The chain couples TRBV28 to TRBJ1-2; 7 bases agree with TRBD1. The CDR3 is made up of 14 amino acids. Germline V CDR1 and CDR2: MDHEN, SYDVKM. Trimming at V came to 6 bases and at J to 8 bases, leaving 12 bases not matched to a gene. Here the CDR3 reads CASSWGSTGNGYTF. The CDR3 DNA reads TGTGCCAGCAGCTGGGGCTCGACAGGGAACGGCTACACCTTC.

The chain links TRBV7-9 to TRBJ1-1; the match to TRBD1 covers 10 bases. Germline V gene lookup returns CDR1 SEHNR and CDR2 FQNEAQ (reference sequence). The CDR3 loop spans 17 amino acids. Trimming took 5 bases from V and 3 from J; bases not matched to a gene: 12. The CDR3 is CASSKRRDRGVDTEAFF. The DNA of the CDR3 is TGTGCCAGCAGCAAACGTCGGGACAGGGGCGTCGACACTGAAGCTTTCTTT.

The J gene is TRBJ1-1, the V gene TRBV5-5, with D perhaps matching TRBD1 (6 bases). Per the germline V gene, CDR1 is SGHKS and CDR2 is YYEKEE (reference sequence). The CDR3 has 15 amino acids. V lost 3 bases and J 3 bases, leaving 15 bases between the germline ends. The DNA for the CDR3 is TGTGCCAGCAGCTCGCCCGGGGGGGCTTACACTGAAGCTTTCTTT. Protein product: CASSSPGGAYTEAFF.

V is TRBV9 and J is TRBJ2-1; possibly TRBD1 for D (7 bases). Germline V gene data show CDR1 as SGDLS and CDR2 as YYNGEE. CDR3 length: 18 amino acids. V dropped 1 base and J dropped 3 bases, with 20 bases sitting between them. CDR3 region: CASSVPRERGHSYNEQFF. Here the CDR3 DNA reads TGTGCCAGCAGCGTACCCCGGGAGAGGGGGCATAGCTACAATGAGCAGTTCTTC. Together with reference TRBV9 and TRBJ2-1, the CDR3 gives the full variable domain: DSGVTQTPKHLITATGQRVTLRCSPRSGDLSVYWYQQSLDQGLQFLIQYYNGEERAKGNILERFSAQQFPDLHSELNLSSLELGDSALYFCASSVPRERGHSYNEQFFGPGTRLTVL.

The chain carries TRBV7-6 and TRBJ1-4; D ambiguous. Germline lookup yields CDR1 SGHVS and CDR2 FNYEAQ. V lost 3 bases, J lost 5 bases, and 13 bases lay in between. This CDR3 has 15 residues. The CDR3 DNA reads TGTGCCAGCAGCTTTTATTTGAATCGGAATGAAAAACTGTTTTTT. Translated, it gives CASSFYLNRNEKLFF.

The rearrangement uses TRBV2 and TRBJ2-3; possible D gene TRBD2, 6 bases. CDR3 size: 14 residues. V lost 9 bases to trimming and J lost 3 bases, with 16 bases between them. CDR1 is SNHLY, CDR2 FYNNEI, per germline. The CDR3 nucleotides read TGTGCCAGAGCTCCGGGAGCCTCTACAGATACGCAGTATTTT. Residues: CARAPGASTDTQYF.

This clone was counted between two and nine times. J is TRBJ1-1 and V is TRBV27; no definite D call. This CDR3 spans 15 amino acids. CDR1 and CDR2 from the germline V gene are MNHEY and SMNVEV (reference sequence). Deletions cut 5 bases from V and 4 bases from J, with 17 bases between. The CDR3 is CASSPGTLASTEAFF. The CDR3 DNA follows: TGTGCCAGCAGTCCAGGTACATTGGCGAGCACTGAAGCTTTCTTT.

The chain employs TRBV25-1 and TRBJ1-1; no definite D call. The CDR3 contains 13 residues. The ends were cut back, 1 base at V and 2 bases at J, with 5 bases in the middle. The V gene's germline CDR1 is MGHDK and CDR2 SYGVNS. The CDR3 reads CASSEFVNTEAFF. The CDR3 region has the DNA TGTGCCAGCAGTGAATTCGTAAACACTGAAGCTTTCTTT.

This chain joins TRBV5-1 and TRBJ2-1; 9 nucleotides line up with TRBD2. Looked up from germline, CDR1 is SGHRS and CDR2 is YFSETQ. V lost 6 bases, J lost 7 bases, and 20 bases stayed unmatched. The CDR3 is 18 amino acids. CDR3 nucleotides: TGCGCCAGCACCCTCTTCAGGGCGGGAGGGCCGGGAGTAAATGAGCAGTTCTTC. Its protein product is CASTLFRAGGPGVNEQFF.

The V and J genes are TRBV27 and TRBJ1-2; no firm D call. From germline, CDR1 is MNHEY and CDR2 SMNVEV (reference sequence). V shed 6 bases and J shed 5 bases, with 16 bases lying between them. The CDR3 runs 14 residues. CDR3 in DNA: TGTGCCAGCAGGCGACACCCGAGCCCATATGGCTACACCTTC. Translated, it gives CASRRHPSPYGYTF.

CDR3 residues: CSAMMPGTRLYEQYF. The CDR3 DNA follows: TGCAGCGCCATGATGCCAGGGACTAGGCTCTACGAGCAGTACTTC. The J gene is TRBJ2-7, the V gene TRBV29-1; 8 bases are a match to TRBD2. Germline CDR1 is SQVTM and CDR2 is ANQGSEA. V trimming: 7 bases; J trimming: 3 bases; junction bases outside the gene matches: 14. The CDR3 covers 15 residues.

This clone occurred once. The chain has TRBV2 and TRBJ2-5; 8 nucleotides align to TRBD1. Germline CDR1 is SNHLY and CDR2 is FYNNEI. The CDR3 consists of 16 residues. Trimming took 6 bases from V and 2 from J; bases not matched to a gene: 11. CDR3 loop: CASSEARTGRQETQYF. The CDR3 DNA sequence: TGTGCCAGCAGCGAGGCGAGGACAGGGAGGCAAGAGACCCAGTACTTC.

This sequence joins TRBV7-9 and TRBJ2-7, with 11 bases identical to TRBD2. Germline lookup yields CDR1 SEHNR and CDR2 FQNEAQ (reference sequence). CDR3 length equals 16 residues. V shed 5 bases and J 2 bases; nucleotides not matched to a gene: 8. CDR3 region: CASSPRDSGRAYEQYF. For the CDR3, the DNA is TGTGCCAGCAGCCCCCGGGATAGCGGGAGGGCCTACGAGCAGTACTTC. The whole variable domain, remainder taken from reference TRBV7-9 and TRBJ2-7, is DTGVSQNPRHKITKRGQNVTFRCDPISEHNRLYWYRQTLGQGPEFLTYFQNEAQLEKSRLLSDRFSAERPKGSFSTLEIQRTEQGDSAMYLCASSPRDSGRAYEQYFGPGTRLTVT.

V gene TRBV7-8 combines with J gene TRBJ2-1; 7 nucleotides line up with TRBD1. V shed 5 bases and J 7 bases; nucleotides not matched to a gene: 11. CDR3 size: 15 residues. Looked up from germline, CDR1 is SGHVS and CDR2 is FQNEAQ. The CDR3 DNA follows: TGTGCCAGCAGCCCAGACAGGGTTCGGACTAATGAGCAGTTCTTC. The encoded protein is CASSPDRVRTNEQFF.

DNA of the CDR3: TGTGCCAGCCGTAAGACGGGACAGGGGGCGTACGAGCAGTACTTC. Protein: CASRKTGQGAYEQYF. This chain links TRBV6-1 with TRBJ2-7, with 12 positions matching TRBD1. From germline, CDR1 is MNHNS and CDR2 SASEGT. CDR3 length: 15 residues. The ends lost 8 bases at V and 4 bases at J; junction bases unmatched: 9.

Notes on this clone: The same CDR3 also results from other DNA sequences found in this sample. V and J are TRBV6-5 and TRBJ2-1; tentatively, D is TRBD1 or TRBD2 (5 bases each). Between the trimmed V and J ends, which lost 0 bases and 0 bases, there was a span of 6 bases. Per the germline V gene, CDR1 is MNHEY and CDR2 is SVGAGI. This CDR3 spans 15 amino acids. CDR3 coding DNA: TGTGCCAGCAGTTACTCCGGGACCTCCTACAATGAGCAGTTCTTC. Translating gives CASSYSGTSYNEQFF.

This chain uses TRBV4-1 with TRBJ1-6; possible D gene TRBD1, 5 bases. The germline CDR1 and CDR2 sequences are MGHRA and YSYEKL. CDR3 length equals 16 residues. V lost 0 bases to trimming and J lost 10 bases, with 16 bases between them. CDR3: CASSQDIRRVASPLHF. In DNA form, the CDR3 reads TGCGCCAGCAGCCAAGATATTCGCAGGGTTGCGTCACCCCTCCACTTT.

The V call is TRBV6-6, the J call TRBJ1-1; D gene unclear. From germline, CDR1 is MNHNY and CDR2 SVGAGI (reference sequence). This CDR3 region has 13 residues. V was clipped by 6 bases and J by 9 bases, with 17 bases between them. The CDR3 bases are TGTGCCAGCAGCCCTCTTCTAGAGTTTAAAGCTTTCTTT. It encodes CASSPLLEFKAFF.